These 11 T cell receptor beta chains were all obtained from the same sample, sequenced in a study of T cell repertoires in cytomegalovirus infection. One entry per CDR3 protein results from TCRdb running MiXCR on the reads. The sample records around 500,000 distinct CDR3 sequences, more than 40% being singletons. Their antigens remain unidentified. This specimen was cultured PBMCs, taken from culture after CMV antigen stimulation. These receptors came from a human donor in good health (CMV status not recorded). Some clones in this sample may be carry-over from other donors' samples.

This clonotype was detected a few times. The chain combines TRBV2 with TRBJ1-5, with 8 bases fitting TRBD1. The V gene's germline CDR1 is SNHLY and CDR2 FYNNEI. The CDR3 totals 14 residues. V was clipped by 5 bases and J by 6 bases; unmatched bases: 6. The CDR3 DNA is TGTGCCAGCAGTCTGGACAGGGTGGGTCAGCCCCAGCATTTT. Amino acids: CASSLDRVGQPQHF.

This clonotype was detected only a few times. CDR3 amino acids: CASSSIGEDTEAFF. CDR3 DNA: TGTGCCAGCAGCTCAATCGGGGAAGACACTGAAGCTTTCTTT. This rearrangement joins TRBV7-2 to TRBJ1-1; no reliable D call. The germline gives CDR1 SGHTA, CDR2 FQGNSA. The CDR3 has 14 residues. Trimming stripped 4 bases from V and 3 bases from J, with 12 bases between.

This clonotype has only a few counts. This chain connects TRBV10-3 to TRBJ2-3, with TRBD2 as a possible D gene (6 bases). V gave up 3 bases and J gave up 11 bases, with 15 bases separating them. From germline, CDR1 is ENHRY and CDR2 SYGVKD. The CDR3 totals 13 residues. The CDR3, as DNA: TGTGCCATCAGTGAAGTAGCGGATGGGGTGCAGTATTTT. Protein product: CAISEVADGVQYF.

In this sample, this clonotype turned up a few times. This chain links TRBV19 with TRBJ2-5; TRBD1 or TRBD2 may be the D gene (5 bases each). V lost 10 bases and J lost 5, with 26 bases in between. The CDR3 loop spans 16 amino acids. Germline CDR1 is LNHDA and CDR2 is SQIVND (reference sequence). The chain's CDR3 is CATTPGRSDSWETQYF. CDR3 bases: TGTGCCACAACTCCGGGACGAAGCGATTCGTGGGAGACCCAGTACTTC. The full variable domain, rest sourced from reference TRBV19 and TRBJ2-5, is DGGITQSPKYLFRKEGQNVTLSCEQNLNHDAMYWYRQDPGQGLRLIYYSQIVNDFQKGDIAEGYSVSREKKESFPLTVTSAQKNPTAFYLCATTPGRSDSWETQYFGPGTRLLVL.

This clonotype was seen only a few times. J is TRBJ2-3 and V is TRBV7-2; 12 positions agree with TRBD2. J was trimmed by 3 bases and V by 5 bases; bases with no gene match: 12. The CDR3 runs to 18 residues. Looked up from germline, CDR1 is SGHTA and CDR2 is FQGNSA. This CDR3 is CASSLTSGRGYRTDTQYF. The CDR3 DNA reads as TGTGCCAGCAGCCTGACTAGCGGGAGAGGGTATCGGACAGATACGCAGTATTTT.

As concerns this clonotype: The junction does not match germline at one end; this may be a read error. The chain links TRBV20-1 to TRBJ2-1, with TRBD2 matching over 9 bases. The germline CDR1 and CDR2 sequences are DFQATT and SNEGSKA (reference sequence). There are 16 residues in the CDR3. CDR3: CSARMPEGSGGRGLVF. The CDR3, as DNA: TGCAGTGCTAGAATGCCGGAGGGGAGCGGGGGGAGGGGCTTGGTCTTC.

The chain carries TRBV7-9 and TRBJ1-1; TRBD1 agrees at 7 bases. Trimming took 4 bases from V and 0 from J; bases not matched to a gene: 8. Germline V gene sequence: CDR1 SEHNR, CDR2 FQNEAQ (reference sequence). The CDR3 totals 16 residues. The CDR3 protein is CASSSWGDSMNTEAFF. In DNA form, the CDR3 reads TGTGCCAGCAGCTCATGGGGGGACAGCATGAACACTGAAGCTTTCTTT.

This chain joins TRBV4-1 and TRBJ2-7; TRBD1 or TRBD2 may be the D gene (6 bases each). V lost 3 bases and J 2 bases, leaving 14 bases between the germline ends. There are 15 residues in the CDR3. The germline gives CDR1 MGHRA, CDR2 YSYEKL. CDR3 sequence (DNA): TGCGCCAGCAGCCAGGGACCGGGGGCGGCCTACGAGCAGTACTTC. Translated: CASSQGPGAAYEQYF.

V gene TRBV11-2 combines with J gene TRBJ2-7; D unresolved. Germline assignment: CDR1 SGHAT and CDR2 FQNNGV. V lost 5 bases and J lost 4, with 9 bases in between. The CDR3 is 12 amino acids. The CDR3 DNA follows: TGTGCCAGCAGCCGTGACGCATACGAGCAGTACTTC. The encoded protein is CASSRDAYEQYF.

The rearrangement links TRBV4-3 to TRBJ2-5; 7 bases fit TRBD2. CDR1 is LGHNA and CDR2 is YSLEER in the germline V gene. The trim removed 3 bases at V and 5 bases at J, leaving 9 bases unmatched. The CDR3 consists of 15 residues. The CDR3 loop is CASSHGSQGGETQYF. The CDR3 DNA is TGCGCCAGCAGCCATGGGAGCCAGGGAGGGGAGACCCAGTACTTC.

Worth noting for this clonotype: One end of the junction is discordant with germline, which a read error may explain. The rearrangement links TRBV4-3 to TRBJ2-3; D remains unclear. Germline V gene sequence: CDR1 LGHNA, CDR2 YSLEER. The CDR3 runs 11 residues. The CDR3 loop reads CASGHGDTQYF. The CDR3 nucleotides read TGCGCCAGCGGCCATGGAGATACGCAGTATTTT.